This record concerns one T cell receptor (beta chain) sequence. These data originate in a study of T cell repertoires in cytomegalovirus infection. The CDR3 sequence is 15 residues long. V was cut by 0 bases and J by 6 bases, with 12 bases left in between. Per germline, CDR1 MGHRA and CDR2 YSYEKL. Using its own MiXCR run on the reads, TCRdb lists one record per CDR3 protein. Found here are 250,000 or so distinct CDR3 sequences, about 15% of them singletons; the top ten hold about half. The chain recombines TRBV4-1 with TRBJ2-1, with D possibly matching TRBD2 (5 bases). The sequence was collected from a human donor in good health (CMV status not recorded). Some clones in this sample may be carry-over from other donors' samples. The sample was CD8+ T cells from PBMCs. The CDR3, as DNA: TGCGCCAGCAGCCAAGATAGCGACGCGGGCAATGAGCAGTTCTTC. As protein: CASSQDSDAGNEQFF.